A selection of T cell receptor beta chains follows, all from one sample in a study of PD-1 blockade in classical Hodgkin lymphoma. Measured with immunoSEQ multiplex PCR; TCRdb has only the in-frame clones, and not every one. Seen here are some 15,000 clones, 75% to 85% observed once, and the top ten hold under 30%. The sample consisted of peripheral blood mononuclear cells (PBMCs), taken before the second cycle of nivolumab. Every receptor here comes from a human donor with classical Hodgkin lymphoma. Each CDR3 is given with its conserved first and last residue. A D gene is named only where the DNA matches it firmly. Clone size is given for some rows only: seen once, a few or many times, or a class if the clone is expanded.

D gene	V gene	J gene	clone size	CDR3 protein	CDR3 DNA
TRBD1	TRBV4-3	TRBJ2-2	few	CASSHTGAYTGELFF	TGCGCCAGCAGCCATACAGGGGCCTACACCGGGGAGCTGTTTTTT
TRBD1	TRBV18	TRBJ1-2	.	CASSQWTGITPNYGYTF	TGTGCCAGCTCACAATGGACAGGGATAACCCCTAACTATGGCTACACCTTC
.	TRBV7-8	TRBJ2-7	.	CASSPRTTRVYEQYF	TGTGCCAGCAGCCCCCGGACAACCAGAGTCTACGAGCAGTACTTC
.	TRBV5-1	TRBJ2-7	.	CASSLAGGASYEQYF	TGCGCCAGCAGCTTGGCCGGGGGCGCGTCCTACGAGCAGTACTTC
TRBD1	TRBV10-3	TRBJ1-2	.	CAISPLTGTGSYGYTF	TGTGCCATCAGCCCACTGACCGGGACAGGGTCCTATGGCTACACCTTC
.	TRBV6-5	TRBJ1-5	once	CASSSGRNQPQHF	TGTGCCAGCAGTTCGGGTAGAAATCAGCCCCAGCATTTT
TRBD1	TRBV5-4	TRBJ2-7	.	CASSSRRTGGTSEQYF	TGTGCCAGCAGCTCACGTCGGACAGGGGGAACTTCCGAGCAGTACTTC
.	TRBV6-5	TRBJ1-6	.	CASSSPLNSPLHF	TGTGCCAGCAGTTCCCCCTTGAATTCACCCCTCCACTTT
.	TRBV6-1	TRBJ1-3	.	CASGVGNTIYF	TGTGCCAGCGGGGTCGGAAACACCATATATTTT
TRBD1	TRBV5-6	TRBJ2-6	.	CASSFDRGGQRANVLTF	TGTGCCAGCAGCTTTGACAGGGGGGGCCAGAGGGCCAACGTCCTGACTTTC
.	TRBV5-5	TRBJ1-1	.	CASNSGTVNTEAFF	TGTGCCAGCAACTCCGGGACGGTGAACACTGAAGCTTTCTTT
.	TRBV6-5	TRBJ2-7	.	CASKWGSSYEQYF	TGTGCCAGCAAGTGGGGGAGCTCCTACGAGCAGTACTTC
TRBD1	TRBV5-1	TRBJ1-1	.	CASSSPYRGPNTEAFF	TGCGCCAGCAGCTCCCCATACAGGGGGCCGAACACTGAAGCTTTCTTT
TRBD2	TRBV2	TRBJ2-7	.	CASKGLAGGPSYEQYF	TGTGCCAGCAAGGGACTAGCGGGGGGCCCCTCCTACGAGCAGTACTTC
TRBD2	TRBV2	TRBJ2-5	.	CASIRLAEGETQYF	TGTGCCAGCATTCGACTAGCGGAGGGGGAGACCCAGTACTTC
TRBD2	TRBV30	TRBJ2-3	.	CAWEVAGRTYF	TGTGCCTGGGAGGTAGCGGGTCGTACGTATTTT
TRBD1	TRBV28	TRBJ2-7	.	CASSFSVDRVNEQYF	TGTGCCAGCAGTTTCTCCGTGGACAGGGTCAACGAGCAGTACTTC
.	TRBV6-5	TRBJ1-2	.	CASNPGFSNYGYTF	TGTGCCAGCAATCCGGGATTTTCTAACTATGGCTACACCTTC
.	TRBV27	TRBJ1-1	.	CASSWTGNTEAFF	TGTGCCAGCAGTTGGACTGGGAACACTGAAGCTTTCTTT
TRBD1	TRBV19	TRBJ1-2	few	CASSISGGRGYTF	TGTGCCAGTAGTATATCAGGGGGCCGGGGCTACACCTTC
TRBD2	TRBV18	TRBJ2-7	.	CASAPFSGGNYEQYF	TGTGCCAGCGCCCCCTTTAGCGGGGGGAACTACGAGCAGTACTTC
.	TRBV19	TRBJ1-2	.	CASSIGRSNYGYTF	TGTGCCAGTAGTATAGGCCGATCTAACTATGGCTACACCTTC
.	TRBV5-5	TRBJ1-1	.	CASSLDGASWTEAFF	TGTGCCAGCAGCCTGGACGGCGCGAGTTGGACTGAAGCTTTCTTT
.	TRBV5-4	TRBJ2-3	.	CASSFRDTQYF	TGTGCCAGCAGCTTCAGGGATACGCAGTATTTT
.	TRBV6-5	TRBJ2-1	.	CASSYSYEQFF	TGTGCCAGCAGTTACTCGTATGAGCAGTTCTTC
.	TRBV7-9	TRBJ1-1	.	CASSRTRQTGGTEAFF	TGTGCCAGCAGCCGGACCCGACAGACCGGGGGCACTGAAGCTTTCTTT
TRBD1	TRBV5-1	TRBJ1-6	.	CASSLEGGGISPLHF	TGCGCCAGCAGCTTGGAAGGGGGCGGAATTTCACCCCTCCACTTT
.	TRBV5-1	TRBJ2-1	once	CASSYQGGSYNEQFF	TGCGCCAGCAGCTACCAAGGGGGTTCCTACAATGAGCAGTTCTTC
TRBD2	TRBV9	TRBJ2-5	once	CASSVGTSEILETQYF	TGTGCCAGCAGCGTCGGAACTAGCGAAATCCTAGAGACCCAGTACTTC
.	TRBV6-5	TRBJ1-1	once	CASSETTPRAEAFF	TGTGCCAGCAGTGAAACTACGCCGCGGGCTGAAGCTTTCTTT
.	TRBV2	TRBJ2-3	.	CASSETLTTDTQYF	TGTGCCAGCAGTGAAACCCTGACTACAGATACGCAGTATTTT
.	TRBV4-3	TRBJ1-2	few	CASSQGQGTYGYTF	TGCGCCAGCAGCCAAGGGCAGGGGACTTATGGCTACACCTTC
.	TRBV7-6	TRBJ2-7	.	CASSLSGAYEQYF	TGTGCCAGCAGCTTAAGTGGGGCCTACGAGCAGTACTTC
.	TRBV9	TRBJ1-6	.	CASSVNWGVEPLHF	TGTGCCAGCAGCGTAAACTGGGGGGTTGAACCCCTCCACTTT
TRBD1	TRBV9	TRBJ1-4	once	CASSVGDSRSTNEKLFF	TGTGCCAGCAGCGTAGGGGACAGCCGATCAACTAATGAAAAACTGTTTTTT
.	TRBV7-7	TRBJ1-6	.	CASSLGTGTTANSPLHF	TGTGCTAGCAGCTTAGGCACCGGGACTACTGCTAATTCACCCCTCCACTTT
.	TRBV2	TRBJ2-4	.	CASSDPDSGNIQYF	TGTGCCAGCAGTGACCCGGACAGTGGAAACATTCAGTACTTC
.	TRBV10-3	TRBJ2-1	.	CAISLDFYNEQFF	TGTGCCATCAGTTTGGACTTCTACAATGAGCAGTTCTTC
.	TRBV7-8	TRBJ2-3	.	CASSLVSSGSTDTQYF	TGTGCCAGCAGCTTAGTTTCAAGCGGTAGCACAGATACGCAGTATTTT
TRBD1	TRBV28	TRBJ1-5	.	CASSPDRDHQPQHF	TGTGCCAGCAGCCCAGACAGGGACCATCAGCCCCAGCATTTT
.	TRBV5-6	TRBJ1-6	.	CASSLIELGSPLHF	TGTGCCAGCAGCTTGATCGAGCTGGGCTCACCCCTCCACTTT
.	TRBV18	TRBJ1-1	.	CASSPYGNTEAFF	TGTGCCAGCTCACCCTACGGGAACACTGAAGCTTTCTTT
.	TRBV19	TRBJ1-6	.	CATQERAGWGSPLHF	TGTGCCACTCAGGAGAGGGCAGGATGGGGTTCACCCCTCCACTTT
.	TRBV18	TRBJ1-3	.	CASSPGGSAGNTIYF	TGTGCCAGCTCACCCGGTGGCTCTGCTGGAAACACCATATATTTT
.	TRBV15	TRBJ1-5	.	CATSRDLDRNEPQHF	TGTGCCACCAGCAGAGATCTGGACAGAAACGAGCCCCAGCATTTT
.	TRBV12-5	TRBJ2-6	.	CPITRTRLRDYSGANVLTF	TGCCCTATCACTAGAACCAGGCTTCGTGACTACTCTGGGGCCAACGTCCTGACTTTC
.	TRBV9	TRBJ2-1	.	CASSVGAGSYNEQFF	TGTGCCAGCAGCGTAGGGGCAGGGTCCTACAATGAGCAGTTCTTC
TRBD2	TRBV7-2	TRBJ2-1	.	CASSSASGPYNEQFF	TGTGCCAGCAGCAGCGCTAGCGGACCCTACAATGAGCAGTTCTTC
TRBD1	TRBV7-9	TRBJ2-7	few	CASSFSGTGVEQYF	TGTGCCAGCAGCTTCTCCGGGACAGGGGTCGAGCAGTACTTC
.	TRBV11-2	TRBJ1-2	once	CASSLGTQGYGYTF	TGTGCCAGCAGCTTAGGGACCCAGGGCTATGGCTACACCTTC
.	TRBV7-2	TRBJ2-7	.	CASSSQPNYEQYF	TGTGCCAGCAGCTCTCAGCCCAACTACGAGCAGTACTTC
.	TRBV10-3	TRBJ2-2	.	CAISNLITDRNTGELFF	TGTGCCATCAGCAACCTTATTACCGACAGGAACACCGGGGAGCTGTTTTTT
.	TRBV7-3	TRBJ2-1	once	CASSKQSYNEQFF	TGTGCCAGCAGCAAACAGTCCTACAATGAGCAGTTCTTC
TRBD1	TRBV29-1	TRBJ2-1	once	CSGKGQGAVSSYNEQFF	TGCAGCGGGAAGGGACAGGGGGCCGTGAGCTCCTACAATGAGCAGTTCTTC
.	TRBV6-5	TRBJ1-2	.	CASRWSGNYGYTF	TGTGCCAGCAGGTGGAGCGGGAACTATGGCTACACCTTC
TRBD1	TRBV5-4	TRBJ1-1	.	CASSDLQGMNTEAFF	TGTGCCAGCAGCGACCTACAGGGGATGAACACTGAAGCTTTCTTT
TRBD2	TRBV7-2	TRBJ2-3	.	CASSELAGATQYF	TGTGCCAGCAGCGAACTAGCGGGGGCAACGCAGTATTTT
.	TRBV27	TRBJ1-1	.	CASSPRGLTEAFF	TGTGCCAGCAGTCCGAGGGGACTTACTGAAGCTTTCTTT